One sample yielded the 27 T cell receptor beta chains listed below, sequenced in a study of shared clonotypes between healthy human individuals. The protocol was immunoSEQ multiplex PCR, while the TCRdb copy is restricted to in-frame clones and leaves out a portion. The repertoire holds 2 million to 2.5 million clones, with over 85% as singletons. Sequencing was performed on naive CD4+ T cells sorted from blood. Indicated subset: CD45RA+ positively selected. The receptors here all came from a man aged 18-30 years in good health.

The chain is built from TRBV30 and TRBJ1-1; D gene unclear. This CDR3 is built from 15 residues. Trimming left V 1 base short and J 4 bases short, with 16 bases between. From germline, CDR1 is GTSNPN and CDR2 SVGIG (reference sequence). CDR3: CAWSGLVRAGTEAFF. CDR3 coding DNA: TGTGCCTGGAGTGGGCTAGTAAGGGCTGGCACTGAAGCTTTCTTT.

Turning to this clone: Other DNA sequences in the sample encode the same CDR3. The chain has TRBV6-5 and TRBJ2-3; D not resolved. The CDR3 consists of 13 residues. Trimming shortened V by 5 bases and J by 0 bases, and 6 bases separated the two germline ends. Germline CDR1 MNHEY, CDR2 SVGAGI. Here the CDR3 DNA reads TGTGCCAGCAGTCGCCTGAGCACAGATACGCAGTATTTT. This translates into CASSRLSTDTQYF.

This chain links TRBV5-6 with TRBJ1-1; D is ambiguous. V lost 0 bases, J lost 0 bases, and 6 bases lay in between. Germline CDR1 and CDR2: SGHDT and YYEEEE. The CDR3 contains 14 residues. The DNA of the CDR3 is TGTGCCAGCAGCTTGGGGGTCATGAACACTGAAGCTTTCTTT. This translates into CASSLGVMNTEAFF.

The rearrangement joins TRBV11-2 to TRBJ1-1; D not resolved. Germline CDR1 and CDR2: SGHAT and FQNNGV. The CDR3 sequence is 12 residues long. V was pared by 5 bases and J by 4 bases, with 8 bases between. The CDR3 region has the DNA TGTGCCAGCAGCGAAAAGGGCACTGAAGCTTTCTTT. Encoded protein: CASSEKGTEAFF.

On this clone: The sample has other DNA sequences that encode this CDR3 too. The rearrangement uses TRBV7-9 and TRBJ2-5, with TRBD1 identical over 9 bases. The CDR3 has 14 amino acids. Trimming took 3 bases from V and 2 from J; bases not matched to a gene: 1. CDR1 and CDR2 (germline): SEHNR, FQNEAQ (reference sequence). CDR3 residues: CASSLGTGQETQYF. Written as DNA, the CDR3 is TGTGCCAGCAGCTTGGGGACAGGGCAAGAGACCCAGTACTTC.

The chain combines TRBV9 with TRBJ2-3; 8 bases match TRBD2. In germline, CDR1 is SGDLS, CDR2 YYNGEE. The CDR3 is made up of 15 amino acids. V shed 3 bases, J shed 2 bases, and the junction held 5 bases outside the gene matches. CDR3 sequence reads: CASSGPGLVTDTQYF. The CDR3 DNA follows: TGTGCCAGCAGCGGTCCGGGACTAGTCACAGATACGCAGTATTTT.

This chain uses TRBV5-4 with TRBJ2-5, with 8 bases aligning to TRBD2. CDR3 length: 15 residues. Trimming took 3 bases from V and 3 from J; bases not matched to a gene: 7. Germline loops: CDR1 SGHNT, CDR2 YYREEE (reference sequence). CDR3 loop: CASSSTGAGEETQYF. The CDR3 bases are TGTGCCAGCAGCTCTACGGGAGCGGGAGAAGAGACCCAGTACTTC. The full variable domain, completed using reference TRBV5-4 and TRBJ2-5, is ETGVTQSPTHLIKTRGQQVTLRCSSQSGHNTVSWYQQALGQGPQFIFQYYREEENGRGNFPPRFSGLQFPNYSSELNVNALELDDSALYLCASSSTGAGEETQYFGPGTRLLVL.

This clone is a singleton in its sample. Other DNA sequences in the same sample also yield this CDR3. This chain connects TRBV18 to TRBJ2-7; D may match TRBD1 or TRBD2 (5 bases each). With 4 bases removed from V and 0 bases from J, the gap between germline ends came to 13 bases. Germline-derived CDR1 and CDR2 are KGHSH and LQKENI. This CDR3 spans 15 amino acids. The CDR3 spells CASSLGRGSSYEQYF. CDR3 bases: TGTGCCAGCTCACTGGGACGGGGAAGCTCCTACGAGCAGTACTTC. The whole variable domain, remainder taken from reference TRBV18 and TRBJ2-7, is NAGVMQNPRHLVRRRGQEARLRCSPMKGHSHVYWYRQLPEEGLKFMVYLQKENIIDESGMPKERFSAEFPKEGPSILRIQQVVRGDSAAYFCASSLGRGSSYEQYFGPGTRLTVT.

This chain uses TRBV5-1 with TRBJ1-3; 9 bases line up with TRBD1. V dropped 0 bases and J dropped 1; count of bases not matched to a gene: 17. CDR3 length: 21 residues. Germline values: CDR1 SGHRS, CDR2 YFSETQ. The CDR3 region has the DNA TGCGCCAGCAGCTTGGTTTCCCCCGGGACAGGGAGTATGTTTTCTGGAAACACCATATATTTT. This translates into CASSLVSPGTGSMFSGNTIYF.

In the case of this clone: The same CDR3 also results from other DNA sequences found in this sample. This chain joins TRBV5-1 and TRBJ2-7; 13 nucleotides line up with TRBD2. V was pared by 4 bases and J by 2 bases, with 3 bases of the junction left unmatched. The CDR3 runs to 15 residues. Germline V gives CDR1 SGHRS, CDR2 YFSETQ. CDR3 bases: TGCGCCAGCAGCCCGGGACTAGCGGGACCCTACGAGCAGTACTTC. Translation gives CASSPGLAGPYEQYF.

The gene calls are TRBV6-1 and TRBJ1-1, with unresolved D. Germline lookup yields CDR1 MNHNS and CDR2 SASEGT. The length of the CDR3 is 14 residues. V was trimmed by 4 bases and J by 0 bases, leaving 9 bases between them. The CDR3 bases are TGTGCCAGCAGTGCGGGTGACATGAACACTGAAGCTTTCTTT. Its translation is CASSAGDMNTEAFF.

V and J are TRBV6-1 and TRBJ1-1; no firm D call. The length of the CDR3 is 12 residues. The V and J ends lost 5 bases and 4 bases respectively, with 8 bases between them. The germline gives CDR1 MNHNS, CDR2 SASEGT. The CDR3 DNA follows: TGTGCCAGCAGTCCCCAAGCCACTGAAGCTTTCTTT. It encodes CASSPQATEAFF.

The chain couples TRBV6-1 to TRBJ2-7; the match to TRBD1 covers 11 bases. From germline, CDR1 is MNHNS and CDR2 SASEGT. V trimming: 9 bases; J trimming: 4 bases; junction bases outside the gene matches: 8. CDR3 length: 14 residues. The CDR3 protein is CASAPGQGEYEQYF. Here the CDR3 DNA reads TGTGCCAGTGCCCCGGGACAGGGGGAATACGAGCAGTACTTC.

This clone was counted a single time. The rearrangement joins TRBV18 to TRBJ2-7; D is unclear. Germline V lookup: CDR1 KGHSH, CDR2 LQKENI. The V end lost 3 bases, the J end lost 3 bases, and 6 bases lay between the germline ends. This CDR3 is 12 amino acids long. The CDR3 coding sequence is TGTGCCAGCTCACCTAAAGACTACGAGCAGTACTTC. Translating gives CASSPKDYEQYF.

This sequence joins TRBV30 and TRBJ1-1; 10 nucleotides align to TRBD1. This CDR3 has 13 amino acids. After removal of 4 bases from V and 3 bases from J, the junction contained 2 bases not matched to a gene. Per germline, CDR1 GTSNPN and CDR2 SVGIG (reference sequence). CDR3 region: CAWMGQGHTEAFF. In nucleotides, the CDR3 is TGTGCCTGGATGGGACAGGGGCACACTGAAGCTTTCTTT.

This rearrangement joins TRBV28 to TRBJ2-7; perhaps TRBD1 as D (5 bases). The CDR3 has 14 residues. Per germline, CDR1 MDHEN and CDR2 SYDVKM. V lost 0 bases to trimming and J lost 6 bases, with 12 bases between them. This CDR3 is CASSLWDMALEQYF. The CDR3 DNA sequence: TGTGCCAGCAGTTTATGGGACATGGCGCTCGAGCAGTACTTC.

The CDR3 sequence is CASSPRGGAGTQYF. The CDR3 DNA sequence: TGTGCCAGCAGTCCCAGAGGGGGCGCAGGGACCCAGTACTTC. The chain links TRBV5-8 to TRBJ2-5; TRBD1 matches 7 bases. From germline, CDR1 is SGHTS and CDR2 YDEGEE. CDR3 length: 14 residues. The V segment lost 5 bases and the J segment 7 bases; nucleotides outside the gene matches: 11.

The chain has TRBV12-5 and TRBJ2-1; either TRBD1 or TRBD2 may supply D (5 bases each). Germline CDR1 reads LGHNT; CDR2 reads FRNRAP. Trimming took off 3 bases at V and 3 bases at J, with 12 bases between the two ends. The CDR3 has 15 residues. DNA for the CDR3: TGTGCTAGTGGTTTCGGGCAGGGAGTCTACAATGAGCAGTTCTTC. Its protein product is CASGFGQGVYNEQFF. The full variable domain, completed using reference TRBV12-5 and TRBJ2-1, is DARVTQTPRHKVTEMGQEVTMRCQPILGHNTVFWYRQTMMQGLELLAYFRNRAPLDDSGMPKDRFSAEMPDATLATLKIQPSEPRDSAVYFCASGFGQGVYNEQFFGPGTRLTVL.

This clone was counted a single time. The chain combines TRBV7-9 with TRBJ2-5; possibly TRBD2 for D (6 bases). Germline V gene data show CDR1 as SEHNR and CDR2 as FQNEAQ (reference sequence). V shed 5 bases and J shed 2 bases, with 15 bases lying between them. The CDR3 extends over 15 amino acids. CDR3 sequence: CASSLSGGRQETQYF. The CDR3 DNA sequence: TGTGCCAGCAGCCTTAGCGGAGGCAGGCAAGAGACCCAGTACTTC.

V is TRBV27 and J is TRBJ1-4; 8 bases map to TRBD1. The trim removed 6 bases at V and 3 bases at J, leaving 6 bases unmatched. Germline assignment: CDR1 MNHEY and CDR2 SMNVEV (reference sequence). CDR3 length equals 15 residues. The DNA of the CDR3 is TGTGCCAGCAGGGCCGGACAGGGACCTAATGAAAAACTGTTTTTT. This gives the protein CASRAGQGPNEKLFF.

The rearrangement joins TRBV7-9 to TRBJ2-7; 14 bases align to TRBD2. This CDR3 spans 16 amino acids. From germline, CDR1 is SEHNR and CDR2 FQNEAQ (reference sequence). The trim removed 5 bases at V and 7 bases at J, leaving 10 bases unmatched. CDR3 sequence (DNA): TGTGCCAGCAGCCGCGGAGCGGGACTAGCGGGAGTAGAGCAGTACTTC. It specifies CASSRGAGLAGVEQYF.

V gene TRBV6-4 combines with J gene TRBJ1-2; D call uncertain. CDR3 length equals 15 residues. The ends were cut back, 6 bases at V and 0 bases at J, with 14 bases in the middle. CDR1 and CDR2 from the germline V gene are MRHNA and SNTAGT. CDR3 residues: CASRVQASSNYGYTF. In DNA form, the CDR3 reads TGTGCCAGCAGGGTCCAGGCGTCCTCTAACTATGGCTACACCTTC.

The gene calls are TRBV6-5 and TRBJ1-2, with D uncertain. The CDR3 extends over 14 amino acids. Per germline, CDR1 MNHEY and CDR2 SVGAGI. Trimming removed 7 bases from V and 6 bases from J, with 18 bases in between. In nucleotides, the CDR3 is TGTGCCAGCACCCAGCTAGCCTCTATCCATGGCTACACCTTC. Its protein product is CASTQLASIHGYTF.

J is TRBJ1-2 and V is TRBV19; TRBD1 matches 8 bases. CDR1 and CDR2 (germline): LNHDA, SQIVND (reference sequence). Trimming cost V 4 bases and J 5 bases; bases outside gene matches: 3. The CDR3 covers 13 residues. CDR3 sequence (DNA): TGTGCCAGTAGTACCGGGACAGGATATGGCTACACCTTC. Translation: CASSTGTGYGYTF.

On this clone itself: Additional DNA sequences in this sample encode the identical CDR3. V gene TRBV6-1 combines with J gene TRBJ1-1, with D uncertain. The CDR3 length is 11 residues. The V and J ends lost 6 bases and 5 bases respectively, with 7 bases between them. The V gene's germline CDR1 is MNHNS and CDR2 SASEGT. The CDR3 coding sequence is TGTGCCAGCAGCTCGGGGACTGAAGCTTTCTTT. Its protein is CASSSGTEAFF.

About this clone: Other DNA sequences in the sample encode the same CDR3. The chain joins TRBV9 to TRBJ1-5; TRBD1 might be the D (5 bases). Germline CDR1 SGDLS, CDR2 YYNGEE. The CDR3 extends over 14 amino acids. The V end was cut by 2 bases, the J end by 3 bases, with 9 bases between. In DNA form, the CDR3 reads TGTGCCAGCAGCGTGGGGCAGTCCAATCAGCCCCAGCATTTT. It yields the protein CASSVGQSNQPQHF.

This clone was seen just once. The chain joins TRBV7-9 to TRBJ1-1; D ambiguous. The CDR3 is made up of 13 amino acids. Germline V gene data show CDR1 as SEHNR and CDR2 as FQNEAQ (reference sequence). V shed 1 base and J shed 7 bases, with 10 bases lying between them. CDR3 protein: CASSLEAVLEAFF. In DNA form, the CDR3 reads TGTGCCAGCAGCTTAGAAGCCGTCCTTGAAGCTTTCTTT.